A single T cell receptor (beta chain) is shown here with its context. Produced via immunoSEQ multiplex PCR; TCRdb's table is partial and in-frame only. The data contain under 20,000 clones, around 78% of them singletons. This entry comes from a study of sequential checkpoint blockade in melanoma. On the study more broadly: Randomization was 1:1 between first-line nivolumab→ipilimumab and ipilimumab→nivolumab. Maintenance nivolumab came after either treatment sequence.

Trimming removed 4 bases from V and 3 bases from J; junction bases left unmatched: 4. Germline CDR1 and CDR2: KGHSH and LQKENI. This CDR3 spans 15 amino acids. Treatment in this sample: randomized to nivolumab then ipilimumab (arm A) or the reverse (arm B). Patients had received no earlier DNA-damaging chemotherapy. PBMC sorting kept live CD3+CD8+ cells without CD19 or CD56. The TCR comes from a human donor with melanoma. The rearrangement links TRBV18 to TRBJ2-1; 9 nucleotides line up with TRBD1. Sequencing was performed on CD8+ T cells sorted from blood (inferred from file names), taken from a patient given nivolumab and ipilimumab in sequence. The DNA of the CDR3 is TGTGCCAGCTCACTGGGACAGGGAGACTACAATGAGCAGTTCTTC. Translation: CASSLGQGDYNEQFF.